This T cell receptor beta chain was recovered during a study of T cell changes during pregnancy in multiple sclerosis (dated by TCRdb to between 2017 and 2020). Describing the broader study: The study looked at changes in the T cell repertoire across pregnancy in women with multiple sclerosis.

About this clone itself: Its cognate antigen has yet to be identified. Base quality data are lacking; no much larger clone is found one base away.

The library was built by means of the immunoSEQ multiplex PCR assay. Not all clones reach the TCRdb copy of this immuneACCESS table, which keeps in-frame sequences only. Checked studies attribute under half of the gap to unresolved V genes and leave the rest unexplained. This sample is represented by around 50,000 clones; 85% to 90% of them were singletons. The ten largest clones add up to more than 7.5% of the sample. From cysteine to phenylalanine, the CDR3 is 14 amino acids long. Only the CDR3 portion is preserved as DNA: 42 bases, with reading frame beginning at the first base. V and J are trimmed by 5 bases and 4 bases, and the gene matches miss 2 bases of the junction. CDR1 and CDR2, looked up from the germline V gene (reference sequence), are SEHNR and FQNEAQ.

The sequence links TRBV7-9 to TRBJ2-1, and 10 junctional nucleotides match TRBD1. The receptor was isolated from a female donor with multiple sclerosis, enrolled in a pregnancy study. This specimen consisted of CD8+ T cells from peripheral blood mononuclear cells, obtained in the second trimester of pregnancy. The nucleotide sequence reads TGTGCCAGCAGCGGGGACAGGGGTTACAATGAGCAGTTCTTC. Protein translation: CASSGDRGYNEQFF.